This TCR beta chain came from a study of blood T cell repertoires in COVID-19 (dated by TCRdb to the early 2020s). With regard to the full study: The collaborator samples originated in the United States, Italy and Spain and spanned the acute and convalescent phases of COVID-19. The prospective study material was composed of cDNA or gDNA derived from T cells, B-cell-depleted T cells, or PBMCs. The dataset comprised deeply sampled blood TCRbeta repertoires from subjects exposed to, actively infected with, or recovered from COVID-19. The repertoires were released in a freely available public database intended as a resource for research on the immune response to SARS-CoV-2. Samples came from the ongoing ImmuneRACE study (first 160 participants) plus 1,254 subjects from 6 global collaborators. Nearly every sample came with metadata listing a de-identified subject ID, COVID-19 status, age in years and sex. HLA class I and class II types, where available, came from metadata supplied by the sample provider rather than from assay-based typing.

A remark on this clone: What this receptor recognizes is not known. No base qualities exist here, and no much larger clone lies one base off it.

Another Seattle source contributed samples from volunteer blood donors who had recovered from COVID-19. Each collaborating institution followed its own protocols to collect whole blood in K2EDTA tubes. For TCRbeta analysis, collaborator samples were shipped as frozen whole blood, as isolated PBMCs, or as DNA extracted from either sample type. CDR1 is given as SGDLS and CDR2 as YYNGEE, both from the germline V gene. The cysteine opens and the phenylalanine closes a CDR3 of 16 amino acids. Left in the record is the CDR3 DNA by itself, 48 bases read in frame from the first base. Germline trimming: 2 bases from V, 2 bases from J; junction bases outside gene matches: 9. Overall study results and their limits: The amount of clinical and demographic metadata varied by source and participant and was provided uncurated.

TCRbeta CDR3 regions were amplified from genomic DNA using the immunoSEQ Assay, a bias-controlled multiplex PCR. The authors' pipeline ran thus. The number of nucleated cells in each sample was estimated from the amplification of reference gene primers within the assay. To quantify the absolute abundance of each unique TCRbeta CDR3 rearrangement, sequence reads were collapsed and filtered. For each sample, productive Simpson clonality was calculated by taking the square root of Simpson's diversity index across productive rearrangements. Sourced from immuneACCESS, this table was stored by TCRdb with only in-frame sequences that have V and J called. A share of the clones is absent; for the studies checked, an unresolved V gene accounts for under half, and the remainder has no known explanation. Clone size and the V and J calls come from that table; the DNA yielded D and trimming. This sample has more than 300,000 clones in its table, and approximately 88% of those were observed once. The ten largest account for around 6.6% of the sample.

This TCR came from a man aged 18 to 29 who had recovered from COVID-19. The rearranged segments are TRBV9 and TRBJ2-5; a stretch of 7 junction bases matches TRBD1. Sequences were obtained from peripheral blood. The sequenced DNA is TGTGCCAGCAGCGTGGGATGGGGACAGTTACAAGAGACCCAGTACTTC. This yields the protein CASSVGWGQLQETQYF.